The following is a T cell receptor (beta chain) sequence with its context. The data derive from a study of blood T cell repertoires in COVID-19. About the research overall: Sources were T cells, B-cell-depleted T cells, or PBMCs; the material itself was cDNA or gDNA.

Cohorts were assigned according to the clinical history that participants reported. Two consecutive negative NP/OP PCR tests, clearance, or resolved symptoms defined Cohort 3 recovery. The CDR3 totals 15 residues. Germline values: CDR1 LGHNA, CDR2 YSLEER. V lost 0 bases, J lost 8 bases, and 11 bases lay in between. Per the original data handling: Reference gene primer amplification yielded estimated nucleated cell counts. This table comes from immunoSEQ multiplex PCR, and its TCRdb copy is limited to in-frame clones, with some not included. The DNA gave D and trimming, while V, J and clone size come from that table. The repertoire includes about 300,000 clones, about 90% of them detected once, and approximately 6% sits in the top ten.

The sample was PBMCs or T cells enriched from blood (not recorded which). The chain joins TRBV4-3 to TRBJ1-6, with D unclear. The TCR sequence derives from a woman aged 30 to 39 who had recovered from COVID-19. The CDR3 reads CASSQDGPVDSPLHF. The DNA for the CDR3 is TGCGCCAGCAGCCAAGATGGCCCCGTGGATTCACCCCTCCACTTT.